The 5 T cell receptor beta chains reported below all come from one sample, sequenced in a study of monozygotic twins with inflammatory bowel disease. TCRdb reworked the 5' RACE reads into one entry per CDR3 protein, no DNA. The listing records tens of thousands of distinct CDR3 sequences. What was sequenced was blood. The receptor set was obtained from a human donor with ulcerative colitis or Crohn's disease, or a healthy co-twin of an affected twin (not recorded which).

The rearrangement links TRBV20-1 to TRBJ2-4; the D gene TCRdb calls, TRBD2, cannot be checked with no DNA. Germline CDR1 DFQATT, CDR2 SNEGSKA (reference sequence). The CDR3 sequence is 15 residues long. CDR3 sequence reads: CSARSGALAKNIQYF.

V is TRBV7-3 and J is TRBJ2-2. The CDR3 is 12 residues long. CDR1 and CDR2 from the germline V gene are SGHTA and FQGTGA. The CDR3 reads CASSLTAGELFF. Variable domain in full (rest from reference TRBV7-3 and TRBJ2-2): GAGVSQTPSNKVTEKGKYVELRCDPISGHTALYWYRQSLGQGPEFLIYFQGTGAADDSGLPNDRFFAVRPEGSVSTLKIQRTERGDSAVYLCASSLTAGELFFGEGSRLTVL.

The CDR3 protein is CASSEGTGELFF. V gene TRBV7-3 combines with J gene TRBJ2-2; TCRdb names TRBD1, which stays unverified in the absence of DNA. CDR1 and CDR2 from the germline V gene are SGHTA and FQGTGA. The CDR3 has 12 amino acids.

The chain recombines TRBV7-9 with TRBJ2-7; TCRdb names TRBD2, which stays unverified in the absence of DNA. The CDR3 spans 15 residues. Germline V lookup: CDR1 SEHNR, CDR2 FQNEAQ (reference sequence). Here the CDR3 reads CASSLRRGTSYEQYF.

This chain joins TRBV7-6 and TRBJ1-1; TCRdb proposes TRBD1, but this gene call is untestable without DNA. There are 14 residues in the CDR3. Per the germline V gene, CDR1 is SGHVS and CDR2 is FNYEAQ. This CDR3 is CASSIGQGSTEAFF.